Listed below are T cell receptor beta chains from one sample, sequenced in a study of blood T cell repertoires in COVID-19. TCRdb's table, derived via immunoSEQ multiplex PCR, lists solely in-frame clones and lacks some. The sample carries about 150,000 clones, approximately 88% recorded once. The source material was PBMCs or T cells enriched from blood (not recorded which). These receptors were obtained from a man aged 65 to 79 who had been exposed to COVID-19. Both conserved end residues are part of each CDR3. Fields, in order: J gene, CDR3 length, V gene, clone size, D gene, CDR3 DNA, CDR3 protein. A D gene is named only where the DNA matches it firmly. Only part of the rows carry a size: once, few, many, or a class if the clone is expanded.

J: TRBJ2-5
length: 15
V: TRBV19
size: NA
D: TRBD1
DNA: TGTGCCAGTAGTATTCAGGGACAGCCCCAAGAGACCCAGTACTTC
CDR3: CASSIQGQPQETQYF

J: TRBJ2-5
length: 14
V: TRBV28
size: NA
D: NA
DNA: TGTGCCAGCAGTGGAGGGGGGGTCCAAGAGACCCAGTACTTC
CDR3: CASSGGGVQETQYF

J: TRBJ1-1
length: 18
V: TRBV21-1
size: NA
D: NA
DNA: TGTGCCAGCAGCAAAGGAGGTCCGGGGGTCTCGATGAACACTGAAGCTTTCTTT
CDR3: CASSKGGPGVSMNTEAFF

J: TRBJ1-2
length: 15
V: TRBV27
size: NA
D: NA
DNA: TGTGCCAGCAGTTTGGGGCGCCACTATAACTATGGCTACACCTTC
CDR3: CASSLGRHYNYGYTF

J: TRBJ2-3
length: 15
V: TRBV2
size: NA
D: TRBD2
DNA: TGTGCCAGCAGTGAATGGCTAGCGGGCACAGATACGCAGTATTTT
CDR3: CASSEWLAGTDTQYF

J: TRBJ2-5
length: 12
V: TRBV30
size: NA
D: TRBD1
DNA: TGTGCCTGGAAGGGGGCGCAAGAGACCCAGTACTTC
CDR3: CAWKGAQETQYF

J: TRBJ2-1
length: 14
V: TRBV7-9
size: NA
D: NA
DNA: TGTGCCAGCAGCTTAGTGGGGACTTACAATGAGCAGTTCTTC
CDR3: CASSLVGTYNEQFF

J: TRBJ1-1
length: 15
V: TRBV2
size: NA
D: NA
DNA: TGTGCCAGCAGTGCCCCCTCGGGGATCAACACTGAAGCTTTCTTT
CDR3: CASSAPSGINTEAFF

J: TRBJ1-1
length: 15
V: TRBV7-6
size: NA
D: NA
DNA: TGTGCCAGCAGCTCGGGAGGGCGGTTGAACACTGAAGCTTTCTTT
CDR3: CASSSGGRLNTEAFF

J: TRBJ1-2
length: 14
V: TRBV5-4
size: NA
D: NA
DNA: TGTGCCAGCAGCTTGGCCGCGGAAAACTATGGCTACACCTTC
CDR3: CASSLAAENYGYTF

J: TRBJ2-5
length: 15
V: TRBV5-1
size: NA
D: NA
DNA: TGCGCCAGCAGCTTCGAACATGCGGGGTTAGAGACCCAGTACTTC
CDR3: CASSFEHAGLETQYF

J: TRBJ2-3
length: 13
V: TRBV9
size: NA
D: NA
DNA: TGTGCCAGCAGTTTTTTACTTGTCGATACGCAGTATTTT
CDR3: CASSFLLVDTQYF

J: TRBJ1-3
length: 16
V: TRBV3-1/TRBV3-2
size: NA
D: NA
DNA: TGTGCCAGCAGCCAAGAACGCTTACACTCTGGAAACACCATATATTTT
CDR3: CASSQERLHSGNTIYF

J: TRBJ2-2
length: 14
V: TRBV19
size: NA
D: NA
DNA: TGTGCCAGTAAAATCGACTGGAACACCGGGGAGCTGTTTTTT
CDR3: CASKIDWNTGELFF

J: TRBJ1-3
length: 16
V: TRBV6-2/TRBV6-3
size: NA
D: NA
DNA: TGTGCCAGCAGTCGAGGAGGGGCTATCTCTGGAAACACCATATATTTT
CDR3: CASSRGGAISGNTIYF

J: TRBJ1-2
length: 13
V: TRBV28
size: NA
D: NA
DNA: TGTGCCAGCAGCGAAGGCGGGAACTATGGCTACACCTTC
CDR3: CASSEGGNYGYTF

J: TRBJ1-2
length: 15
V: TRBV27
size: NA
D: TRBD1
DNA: TGTGCCAGCAGTTTATGGGGACAGATCGACTATGGCTACACCTTC
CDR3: CASSLWGQIDYGYTF

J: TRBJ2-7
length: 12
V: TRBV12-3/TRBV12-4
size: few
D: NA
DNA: TGTGCCAGCAGTTCACTCTCCTACGAGCAGTACTTC
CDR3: CASSSLSYEQYF

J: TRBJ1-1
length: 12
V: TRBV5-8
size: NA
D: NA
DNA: TGTGCCAGCAGCCCGTCTCAACGGGGGGCTTTCTTT
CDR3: CASSPSQRGAFF

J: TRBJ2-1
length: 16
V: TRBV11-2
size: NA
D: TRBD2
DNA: TGTGCCAGCAGCTCGGGACTAGCGGGGGGGTCATGGGAGCAGTTCTTC
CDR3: CASSSGLAGGSWEQFF

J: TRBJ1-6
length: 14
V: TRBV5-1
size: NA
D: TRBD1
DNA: TGCGCCAGCAGCTTAGGGCAGGGGGACTCACCCCTCCACTTT
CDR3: CASSLGQGDSPLHF

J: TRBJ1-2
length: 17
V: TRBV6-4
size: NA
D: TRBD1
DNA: TGTGCCAGCAGTGACCCCCGGGACAGGGGCCAGGGCTATGGCTACACCTTC
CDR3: CASSDPRDRGQGYGYTF

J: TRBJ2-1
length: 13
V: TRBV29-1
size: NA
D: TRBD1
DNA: TGCAGCGTTGACGGGACAGGGCAATATGAGCAGTTCTTC
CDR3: CSVDGTGQYEQFF

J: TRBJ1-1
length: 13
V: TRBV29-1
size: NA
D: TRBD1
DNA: TGCAGCGTCGACAGGGGGCTAAACACTGAAGCTTTCTTT
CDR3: CSVDRGLNTEAFF

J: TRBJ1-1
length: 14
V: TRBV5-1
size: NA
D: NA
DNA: TGCGCCAGCAGCTCTCAGGGCAAGGGCACTGAAGCTTTCTTT
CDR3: CASSSQGKGTEAFF

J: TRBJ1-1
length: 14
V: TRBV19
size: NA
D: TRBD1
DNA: TGTGCCAGTACCGCGACAGGGGCGGGATTTGAAGCTTTCTTT
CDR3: CASTATGAGFEAFF

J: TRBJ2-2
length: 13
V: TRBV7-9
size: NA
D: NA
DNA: TGTGCCAGCAGCTTCCGCGGGACCGGGGAGCTGTTTTTT
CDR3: CASSFRGTGELFF

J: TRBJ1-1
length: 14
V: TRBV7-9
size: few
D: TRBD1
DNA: TGTGCCAGCAGTTTAGGACAGGGGAACACTGAAGCTTTCTTT
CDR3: CASSLGQGNTEAFF

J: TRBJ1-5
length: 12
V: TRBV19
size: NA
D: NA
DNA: TGTGCCAGTAGCAATCGGCCGGGGCCCCAGCATTTT
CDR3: CASSNRPGPQHF

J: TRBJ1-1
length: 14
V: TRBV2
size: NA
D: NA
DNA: TGTGCCAGCGGGAGGGAGGGCCTGAACACTGAAGCTTTCTTT
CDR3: CASGREGLNTEAFF

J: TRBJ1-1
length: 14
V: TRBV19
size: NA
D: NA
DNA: TGTGCCAGTGCCGTGAAGGGGTCGAGCACTGAAGCTTTCTTT
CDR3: CASAVKGSSTEAFF

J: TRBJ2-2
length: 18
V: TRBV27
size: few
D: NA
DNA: TGTGCCAGCAGTCCCCTTATCGGTTGGGGACAAAACACCGGGGAGCTGTTTTTT
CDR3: CASSPLIGWGQNTGELFF

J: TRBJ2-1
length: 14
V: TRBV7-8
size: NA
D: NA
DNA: TGTGCCAGCAGCCGAATTGACAGTTACAATGAGCAGTTCTTC
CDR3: CASSRIDSYNEQFF

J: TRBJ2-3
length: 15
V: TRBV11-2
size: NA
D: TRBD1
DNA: TGTGCCAGCAGATCAGGACAGGCGAGGGCAGATACGCAGTATTTT
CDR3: CASRSGQARADTQYF

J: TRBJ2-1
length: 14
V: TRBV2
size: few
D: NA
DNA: TGTGCCAGCAGAACTCACTCCAGGGACAATGAGCAGTTCTTC
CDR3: CASRTHSRDNEQFF

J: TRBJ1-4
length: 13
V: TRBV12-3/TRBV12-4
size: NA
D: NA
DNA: TGTGCCAGCAGTTTTTTCACGGATGAAAAACTGTTTTTT
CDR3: CASSFFTDEKLFF

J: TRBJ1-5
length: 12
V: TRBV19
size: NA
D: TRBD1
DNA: TGTGCCAGTGTCGACAGGGGAGAGCCCCAGCATTTT
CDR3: CASVDRGEPQHF

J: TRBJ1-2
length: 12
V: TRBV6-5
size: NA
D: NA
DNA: TGTGCCAGCAGTAAGAGCGACTATGGCTACACCTTC
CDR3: CASSKSDYGYTF

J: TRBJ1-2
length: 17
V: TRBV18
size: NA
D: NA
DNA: TGTGCCAGCTCACCACGGGGCGCGGCCACACAATGGGATGGCTACACCTTC
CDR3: CASSPRGAATQWDGYTF

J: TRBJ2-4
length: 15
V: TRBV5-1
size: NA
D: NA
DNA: TGCGCCAGCAGCGAGGGACTGCTAGCCAAAAACATTCAGTACTTC
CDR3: CASSEGLLAKNIQYF

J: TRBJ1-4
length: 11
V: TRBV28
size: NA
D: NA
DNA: TGTGCCAGCACCGCAGGGGAAAAACTGTTTTTT
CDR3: CASTAGEKLFF

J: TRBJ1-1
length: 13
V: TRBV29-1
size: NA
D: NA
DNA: TGCAGCGGAGAAATACAGGGGAACACTGAAGCTTTCTTT
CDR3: CSGEIQGNTEAFF

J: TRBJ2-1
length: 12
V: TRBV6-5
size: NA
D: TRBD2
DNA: TGTGCCAGCAGCGGTTTCGGGGGGGAGCAGTTCTTC
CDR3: CASSGFGGEQFF

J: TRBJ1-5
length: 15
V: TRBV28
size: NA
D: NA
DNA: TGTGCCAGCAGTTTCGGCGGTATGAGCAATCAGCCCCAGCATTTT
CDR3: CASSFGGMSNQPQHF

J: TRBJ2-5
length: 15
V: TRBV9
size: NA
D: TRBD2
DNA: TGTGCCAGCAGCGTTTTAGCGGGAGGAGGAGAGACCCAGTACTTC
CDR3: CASSVLAGGGETQYF

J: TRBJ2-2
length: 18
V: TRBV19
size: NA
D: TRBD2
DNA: TGTGCCAGTAGTCCCTTCTCTTCTAGCGGGAAGAACACCGGGGAGCTGTTTTTT
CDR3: CASSPFSSSGKNTGELFF

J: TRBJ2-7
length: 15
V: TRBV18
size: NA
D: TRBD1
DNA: TGTGCCAGCTCACCACCGTCTGGGACAGGGTACGAGCAGTACTTC
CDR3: CASSPPSGTGYEQYF

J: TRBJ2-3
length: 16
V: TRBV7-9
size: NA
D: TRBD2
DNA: TGTGCCAGCGGCCGGGGGAGCGGGGGGACCACAGATACGCAGTATTTT
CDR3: CASGRGSGGTTDTQYF

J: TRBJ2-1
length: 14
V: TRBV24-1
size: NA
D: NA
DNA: TGTGCCACCGCCACTCAAACTGACTCGCATGAGCAGTTCTTC
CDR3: CATATQTDSHEQFF

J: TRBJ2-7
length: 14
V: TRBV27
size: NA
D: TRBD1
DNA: TGTGCCAGCAGTGACAGGGGGCCCACCTACGAGCAGTACTTC
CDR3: CASSDRGPTYEQYF

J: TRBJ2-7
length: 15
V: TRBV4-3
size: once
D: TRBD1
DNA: TGCGCCAGCAGCCAAGAGTGGCAGGGGGCGGAAGAGCAGTACTTC
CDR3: CASSQEWQGAEEQYF

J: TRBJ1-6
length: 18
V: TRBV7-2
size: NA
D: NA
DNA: TGTGCCAGCAGCTTAGACGCACCGAGCTTTCCCTATAATTCACCCCTCCACTTT
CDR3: CASSLDAPSFPYNSPLHF

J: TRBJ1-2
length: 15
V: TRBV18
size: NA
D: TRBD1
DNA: TGTGCCAGCTCACCCCGACAGGGGGACGTTATGGGCTACACCTTC
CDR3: CASSPRQGDVMGYTF

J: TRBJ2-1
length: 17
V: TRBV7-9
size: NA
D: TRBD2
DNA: TGTGCCAGCAGCTTAGCGACTAGCGGGAGGGCTGGCGATGAGCAGTTCTTC
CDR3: CASSLATSGRAGDEQFF

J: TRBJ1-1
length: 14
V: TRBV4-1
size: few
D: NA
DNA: TGCGCCAGCAGCTCGCTAACTAAGGGGTCCGAAGCTTTCTTT
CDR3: CASSSLTKGSEAFF

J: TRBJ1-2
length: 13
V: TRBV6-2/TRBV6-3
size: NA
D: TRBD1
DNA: TGTGCCAGCAGTTCGACAGGGTACTATGGCTACACCTTC
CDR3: CASSSTGYYGYTF

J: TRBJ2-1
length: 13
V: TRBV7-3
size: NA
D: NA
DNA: TGTGCCAGCTCTCCGGGATCCTACAATGAGCAGTTCTTC
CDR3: CASSPGSYNEQFF

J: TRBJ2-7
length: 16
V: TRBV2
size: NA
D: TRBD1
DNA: TGTGCCAGCAGCGTTCGGCGGACAGGGGTTTCCTACGAGCAGTACTTC
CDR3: CASSVRRTGVSYEQYF